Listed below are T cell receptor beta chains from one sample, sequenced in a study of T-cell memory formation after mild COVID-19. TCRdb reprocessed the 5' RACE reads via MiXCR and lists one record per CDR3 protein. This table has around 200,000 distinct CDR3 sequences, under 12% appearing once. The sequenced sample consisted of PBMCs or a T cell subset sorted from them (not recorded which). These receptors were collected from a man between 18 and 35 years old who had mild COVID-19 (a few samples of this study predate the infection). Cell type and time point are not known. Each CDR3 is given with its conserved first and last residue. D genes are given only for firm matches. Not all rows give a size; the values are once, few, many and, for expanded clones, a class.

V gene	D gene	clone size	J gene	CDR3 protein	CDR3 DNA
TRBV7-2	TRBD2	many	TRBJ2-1	CASSRGGNDNEQFF	TGTGCCAGCAGCCGCGGGGGGAACGACAATGAGCAGTTCTTC
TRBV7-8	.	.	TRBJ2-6	CASSLAPGLAGTAGANVLTF	TGTGCCAGCAGCTTAGCGCCAGGGCTGGCGGGGACCGCTGGGGCCAACGTCCTGACTTTC
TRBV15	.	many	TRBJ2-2	CATSGPPHTGELFF	TGTGCCACCAGCGGGCCCCCGCACACCGGGGAGCTGTTTTTT
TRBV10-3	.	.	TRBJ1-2	CAISESTNYGYTF	TGTGCCATCAGTGAGTCCACAAACTATGGCTACACCTTC
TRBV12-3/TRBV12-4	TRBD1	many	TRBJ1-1	CASTGQLNTEAFF	TGTGCCAGCACGGGACAGCTGAACACTGAAGCTTTCTTT
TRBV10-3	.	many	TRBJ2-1	CAISEGYREQFF	TGTGCCATCAGTGAAGGGTATCGTGAGCAGTTCTTC
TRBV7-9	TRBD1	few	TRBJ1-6	CASSLRDRDSNSPLHF	TGTGCCAGCAGCTTAAGGGACCGGGACAGCAATTCACCCCTCCACTTT
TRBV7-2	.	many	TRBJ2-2	CASKPDPTGFPGELFF	TGTGCCAGCAAACCCGACCCGACGGGGTTTCCCGGGGAGCTGTTTTTT
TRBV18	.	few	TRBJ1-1	CASSSLQGLTEAFF	TGTGCCAGCTCCTCCTTACAGGGACTCACTGAAGCTTTCTTT
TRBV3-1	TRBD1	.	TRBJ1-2	CASSREGTAANYGYTF	TGTGCCAGCAGCCGAGAAGGGACAGCAGCTAACTATGGCTACACCTTC
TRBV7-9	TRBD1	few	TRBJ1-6	CASGGTGYSPLHF	TGTGCCAGCGGGGGGACAGGGTATTCACCCCTCCACTTT
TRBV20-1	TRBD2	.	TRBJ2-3	CSARYAGVGDTQYF	TGCAGTGCTAGATATGCGGGGGTGGGAGATACGCAGTATTTT
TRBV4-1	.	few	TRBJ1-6	CASSQDLEASLHF	TGCGCCAGCAGCCAAGATCTCGAAGCTTCCCTCCACTTT
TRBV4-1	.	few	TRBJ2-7	CASSQVFRGSYEQYF	TGCGCCAGCAGCCAAGTCTTTAGGGGCTCCTACGAGCAGTACTTC
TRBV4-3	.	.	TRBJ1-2	CASSQDTGYRGYTF	TGCGCCAGCAGCCAAGATACGGGGTATAGAGGCTACACCTTC
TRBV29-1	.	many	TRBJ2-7	CSVRSRYEQYF	TGCAGCGTCCGGAGTCGGTACGAGCAGTACTTC
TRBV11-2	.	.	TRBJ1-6	CASRSTVKALHF	TGTGCCAGCAGGTCGACAGTAAAGGCCCTCCACTTT
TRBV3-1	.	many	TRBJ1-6	CASSQMTGNSPLHF	TGTGCCAGCAGCCAAATGACGGGTAATTCACCCCTCCACTTT
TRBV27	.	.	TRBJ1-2	CASSIYGTDYGYTF	TGTGCCAGCAGTATTTACGGGACTGACTATGGCTACACCTTC
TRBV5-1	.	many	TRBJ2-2	CASSLAFGRNTGELFF	TGCGCCAGCAGCTTGGCTTTTGGCAGAAACACCGGGGAGCTGTTTTTT
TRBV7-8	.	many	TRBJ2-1	CASSIRASPEQFF	TGTGCCAGCAGCATAAGGGCTAGTCCGGAGCAGTTCTTC
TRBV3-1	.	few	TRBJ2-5	CASSIDSRWFRRETQYF	TGTGCCAGCAGCATTGACAGCAGGTGGTTTAGACGGGAGACCCAGTACTTC
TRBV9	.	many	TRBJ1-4	CASSKLTTNEKLFF	TGTGCCAGCAGCAAATTAACCACTAATGAAAAACTGTTTTTT
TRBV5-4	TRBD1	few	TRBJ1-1	CASKTGQGGTEAFF	TGTGCCAGCAAGACAGGACAGGGTGGCACTGAAGCTTTCTTT
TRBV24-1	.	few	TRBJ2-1	CATRGRSYNEQFF	TGTGCCACCCGGGGGAGATCCTACAATGAGCAGTTCTTC
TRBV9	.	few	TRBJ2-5	CASSLGRFQETQYF	TGTGCCAGCAGCCTGGGACGGTTCCAAGAGACCCAGTACTTC
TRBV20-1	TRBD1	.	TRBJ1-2	CSARGQGQSYGYTF	TGCAGTGCTAGGGGACAGGGTCAAAGCTATGGCTACACCTTC
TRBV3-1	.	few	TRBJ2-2	CASSQYSTELFF	TGTGCCAGCAGCCAATATTCGACAGAGCTGTTTTTT
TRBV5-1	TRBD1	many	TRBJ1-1	CASSLGQGYTEAFF	TGTGCCAGCAGCCTAGGACAGGGCTACACTGAAGCTTTCTTT
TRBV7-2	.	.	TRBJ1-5	CASSLEEINQPQHF	TGTGCCAGCAGCTTGGAGGAAATCAATCAGCCCCAGCATTTT
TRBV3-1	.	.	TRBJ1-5	CASSQELEGGPQHF	TGTGCCAGCAGCCAAGAGTTGGAGGGGGGGCCCCAGCATTTT
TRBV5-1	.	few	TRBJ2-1	CASTTDSPLRTNEQFF	TGCGCCAGCACCACGGACAGCCCTCTGAGGACCAATGAGCAGTTCTTC
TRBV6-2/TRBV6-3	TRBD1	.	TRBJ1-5	CASTMTGGHQPQHF	TGTGCCAGCACTATGACAGGGGGACATCAGCCCCAGCATTTT
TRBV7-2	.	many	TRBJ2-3	CASSLSFLVVDTQYF	TGTGCCAGCAGCTTATCATTCCTAGTGGTAGATACGCAGTATTTT
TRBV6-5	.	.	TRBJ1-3	CASSYARQALGGNTIYF	TGTGCCAGCAGTTACGCCCGACAGGCCCTCGGGGGAAACACCATATATTTT
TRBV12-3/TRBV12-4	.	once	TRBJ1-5	CASSLSAPGQPQHF	TGTGCCAGCAGTTTAAGCGCTCCTGGGCAGCCCCAGCATTTT
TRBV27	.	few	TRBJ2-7	CASSYRGPAYEQYF	TGTGCCAGCAGTTACCGGGGTCCCGCCTACGAGCAGTACTTC
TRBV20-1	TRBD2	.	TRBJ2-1	CSAKNSGGNEQFF	TGCAGTGCTAAGAATAGCGGGGGCAATGAGCAGTTCTTC
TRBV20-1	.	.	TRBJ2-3	CSARLNWRVGSTDTQYF	TGCAGTGCTAGGCTTAACTGGCGGGTGGGATCCACAGATACGCAGTATTTT
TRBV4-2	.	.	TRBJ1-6	CASSQEARGRGGSPLHF	TGTGCCAGCAGCCAAGAGGCGCGTGGGCGAGGGGGTTCACCCCTCCACTTT
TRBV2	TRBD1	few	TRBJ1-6	CASRGQGATDSPLHF	TGTGCCAGCAGGGGACAGGGGGCCACGGATTCACCCCTCCACTTT
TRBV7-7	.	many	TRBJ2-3	CASSLGVDPSTDTQYF	TGTGCCAGCAGCTTAGGGGTAGATCCGAGCACAGATACGCAGTATTTT
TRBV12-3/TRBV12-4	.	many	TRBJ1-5	CASSLSVGADQPQHF	TGTGCCAGCAGTTTAAGTGTCGGGGCGGATCAGCCCCAGCATTTT
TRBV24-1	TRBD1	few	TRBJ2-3	CATSEGQDTDTQYF	TGTGCCACCAGTGAGGGACAGGACACAGATACGCAGTATTTT
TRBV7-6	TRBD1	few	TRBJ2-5	CASSLATGSETQYF	TGTGCCAGCAGCTTAGCGACAGGGTCAGAGACCCAGTACTTC
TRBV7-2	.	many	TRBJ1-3	CASSLNGNTIYF	TGTGCCAGCAGCTTAAACGGAAACACCATATATTTT
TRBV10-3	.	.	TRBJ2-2	CAYSGQGNTGELFF	TGTGCCTATTCTGGGCAGGGGAACACCGGGGAGCTGTTTTTT
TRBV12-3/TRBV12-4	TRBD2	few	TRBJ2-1	CASSFSGGRSDEQFF	TGTGCCAGCAGTTTCAGCGGGGGCCGGAGCGATGAGCAGTTCTTC
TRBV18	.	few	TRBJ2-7	CASSPRQDYEQYF	TGTGCCAGCTCACCCAGACAGGACTACGAGCAGTACTTC